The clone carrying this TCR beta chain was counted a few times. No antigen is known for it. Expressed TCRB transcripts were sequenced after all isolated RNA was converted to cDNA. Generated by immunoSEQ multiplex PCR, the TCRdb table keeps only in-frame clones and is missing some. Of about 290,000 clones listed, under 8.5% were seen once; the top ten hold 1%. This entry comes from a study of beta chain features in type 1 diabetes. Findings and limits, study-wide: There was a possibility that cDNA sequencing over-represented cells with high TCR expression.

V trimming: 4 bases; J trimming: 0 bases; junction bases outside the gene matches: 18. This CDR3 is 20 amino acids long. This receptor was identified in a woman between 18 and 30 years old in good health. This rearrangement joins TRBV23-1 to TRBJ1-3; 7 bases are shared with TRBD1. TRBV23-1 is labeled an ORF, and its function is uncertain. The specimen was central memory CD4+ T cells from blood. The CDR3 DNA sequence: TGCGCCAGCAGTCCCCAGTCCGACCGGGACAGCAAATTCTCTGGAAACACCATATATTTT. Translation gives CASSPQSDRDSKFSGNTIYF.